This is a list of T cell receptor beta chains from one sample in a study of OX40 agonist ivuxolimab in advanced cancers. The table came from immunoSEQ multiplex PCR; TCRdb's copy has only in-frame clones and leaves some out. The sample lists some 70,000 clones, more than 70% occurring once. Source: CD4+ or CD8+ T cells sorted from blood, taken in a trial of the OX40 agonist ivuxolimab. Receptor source: an adult with an advanced solid tumor such as melanoma, head and neck, liver or kidney cancer. Both conserved end residues are part of each CDR3. Each record gives: J gene, D gene, CDR3 length, V gene, clone size, CDR3 DNA, CDR3 protein. D genes are given only for firm matches. A row's size may be missing; if present it is once, few, many or a size class.

TRBJ2-3 - 15 TRBV5-4 - TGTGCCAGCAGCCAGGGACATCCTAGCACAGATACGCAGTATTTT CASSQGHPSTDTQYF
TRBJ1-2 - 12 TRBV6-1 - TGTGCCAGCACCTCACAGGGTTATGGCTACACCTTC CASTSQGYGYTF
TRBJ1-2 - 15 TRBV25-1 - TGTGCCAGCAGACGGGAGGTCAGGTCCTTCTATGGCTACACCTTC CASRREVRSFYGYTF
TRBJ2-3 TRBD2 18 TRBV10-1 - TGCGCCAGCAGTGATGGGATTATTAGCGGGGGTCTGACAGATACGCAGTATTTT CASSDGIISGGLTDTQYF
TRBJ1-2 - 13 TRBV19 - TGTGCCAGTAGTGCCACAGGTTACTATGGCTACACCTTC CASSATGYYGYTF
TRBJ2-6 - 17 TRBV7-2 few TGTGCCAGCAGCTTTAAGGGGGGGCCCTCTGGGGCCAACGTCCTGACTTTC CASSFKGGPSGANVLTF
TRBJ1-1 - 17 TRBV19 - TGTGCCAGTAAACTTTCCGGGTGGGAGGCCCGCCGGACTGAAGCTTTCTTT CASKLSGWEARRTEAFF
TRBJ2-5 - 13 TRBV18 few TGTGCCAGCTCGAAGGGGCCTTCCGAGACCCAGTACTTC CASSKGPSETQYF
TRBJ2-1 - 19 TRBV5-4 once TGTGCCAGCAGCTTGGGGTCCAGGGGCGGACGGAGCTCCTACAATGAGCAGTTCTTC CASSLGSRGGRSSYNEQFF
TRBJ2-3 TRBD2 16 TRBV2 - TGTGCCAGCAGTGAAGGGGGAGGGCGGAATACAGATACGCAGTATTTT CASSEGGGRNTDTQYF
TRBJ1-5 - 12 TRBV5-6 - TGTGCCAGCAGCCTGCCCAATCAGCCCCAGCATTTT CASSLPNQPQHF
TRBJ2-1 TRBD2 16 TRBV9 - TGTGCCAGCAGCGTAGGGCTAGCGGGGGCCTGGAATGAGCAGTTCTTC CASSVGLAGAWNEQFF
TRBJ2-3 TRBD1 15 TRBV11-2 few TGTGCCAGCAGCTCCTACAGGGGGCGTGGGGATACGCAGTATTTT CASSSYRGRGDTQYF
TRBJ1-1 - 14 TRBV18 - TGTGCCAGCTCAATTTCAACAAGGGTATCTGAAGCTTTCTTT CASSISTRVSEAFF
TRBJ1-6 - 15 TRBV5-1 - TGCGCCAGCAGCCTGGGTAGGGCCGGTAATTCACCCCTCCACTTT CASSLGRAGNSPLHF
TRBJ1-2 - 14 TRBV19 - TGTGCCAGTAGTACAACGGGCCCCGGTCGCGGCTACACCTTC CASSTTGPGRGYTF
TRBJ1-2 - 17 TRBV4-1 - TGCGCCAGCAGCCAACCCAGAGGAGGACTAGCTAACTATGGCTACACCTTC CASSQPRGGLANYGYTF
TRBJ2-7 - 15 TRBV19 - TGTGCCAGTAGTATAGCGGGGGACCTTCCCTACGAGCAGTACTTC CASSIAGDLPYEQYF
TRBJ2-3 - 15 TRBV2 - TGTGCCAGCAGTGAAGCGCCAGAACGCACAGATACGCAGTATTTT CASSEAPERTDTQYF
TRBJ2-3 - 14 TRBV18 once TGTGCCAGCACCCGGGCGGTGAGCACAGATACGCAGTATTTT CASTRAVSTDTQYF
TRBJ1-2 TRBD1 13 TRBV6-5 - TGTGCCAGCAGTTACTTTACAGGGGGCGGCTACACCTTC CASSYFTGGGYTF
TRBJ2-5 TRBD2 14 TRBV6-1 - TGTGCCAGCAGAAGGCGGGGGGGCTGGGAGACCCAGTACTTC CASRRRGGWETQYF
TRBJ2-1 - 15 TRBV5-1 - TGCGCCAGCAGCTTGGACACCGTAGCAGCAATTGGGCAGTTCTTC CASSLDTVAAIGQFF
TRBJ1-2 - 13 TRBV6-5 - TGTGCCAGCAGTTACTTACAGCACTATGGCTACACCTTC CASSYLQHYGYTF
TRBJ1-6 - 13 TRBV7-2 few TGTGCCAGCAGCTTAGAAGGGGCGTCACCCCTCCACTTT CASSLEGASPLHF
TRBJ1-1 - 13 TRBV15 once TGTGCCACCAGCAGAGAAATTTCGAGTGAAGCTTTCTTT CATSREISSEAFF
TRBJ1-1 - 15 TRBV7-4 - TGTGCCAGCAGCTTAAAGTACGTGGCCGGGACTGAAGCTTTCTTT CASSLKYVAGTEAFF
TRBJ1-6 TRBD1 19 TRBV5-6 - TGTGCCAGCAGCGGGTCTACAGGGGGCGCCGCCACCCCTTATTCACCCCTCCACTTT CASSGSTGGAATPYSPLHF
TRBJ1-1 - 12 TRBV5-1 few TGCGCCAGCAGCTTGACTCAGGGCGAAGCTTTCTTT CASSLTQGEAFF
TRBJ1-4 - 15 TRBV5-4 - TGTGCCAGCAGCTTGGGGGATTCGGCTAATGAAAAACTGTTTTTT CASSLGDSANEKLFF
TRBJ2-7 - 14 TRBV5-4 - TGTGCCAGCAGCTTGAGAGGGGGCTCCTACGAGCAGTACTTC CASSLRGGSYEQYF
TRBJ2-7 - 12 TRBV11-2 - TGTGCCAGCAGCTTAGCGTTGGGGATGCAGTACTTC CASSLALGMQYF
TRBJ1-6 TRBD1 16 TRBV5-6 - TGTGCCAGCAGATACCGGGACAGTGGAGGGTCTTCACCCCTCCACTTT CASRYRDSGGSSPLHF
TRBJ2-7 TRBD1 12 TRBV10-3 - TGTGCCATTTCCGGGACAGAGTACGAGCAGTACTTC CAISGTEYEQYF
TRBJ1-5 - 17 TRBV12-5 - TGTGCTAGTGGTTTGCGCAGGGACGGTTCGGGCAATCAGCCCCAGCATTTT CASGLRRDGSGNQPQHF
TRBJ1-2 - 15 TRBV6-5 - TGTGCCAGCAGCTCAACTTTCAGGGCTAACTATGGCTACACCTTC CASSSTFRANYGYTF
TRBJ1-3 - 15 TRBV6-5 once TGTGCCAGCAGTTACTCGCCAGGGAGTGGAAACACCATATATTTT CASSYSPGSGNTIYF
TRBJ1-1 - 13 TRBV6-1 - TGTGCCAGCAGTAACCGGGCGCTTCCTGAAGCTTTCTTT CASSNRALPEAFF
TRBJ1-1 TRBD1 15 TRBV10-3 - TGTGCCATCAGTGCTACGACAGGGGTGAGCGCTGAAGCTTTCTTT CAISATTGVSAEAFF
TRBJ2-2 - 13 TRBV19 - TGTGCCAGTACCGACACGAACACCGGGGAGCTGTTTTTT CASTDTNTGELFF
TRBJ2-7 - 14 TRBV6-6 - TGTGCCAGCAGTTACTCGAAAGAGACCTACGAGCAGTACTTC CASSYSKETYEQYF
TRBJ2-1 TRBD2 14 TRBV18 - TGTGCCAGCTCACCTTCTAGCGGGTACGATGAGCAGTTCTTC CASSPSSGYDEQFF
TRBJ2-7 - 14 TRBV7-8 - TGTGCCAGCAGCCCTAGGACAGTTTTATACGAGCAGTACTTC CASSPRTVLYEQYF
TRBJ1-3 - 14 TRBV11-2 - TGTGCCAGCAGCTTGGGCAGGGCTGGAAACACCATATATTTT CASSLGRAGNTIYF
TRBJ2-1 TRBD2 20 TRBV10-1 - TGCGCCATCAGGCGCCTCTTGGGGGGGGGTCCCCACAGCTCCTACAATGAGCAGTTCTTC CAIRRLLGGGPHSSYNEQFF
TRBJ1-6 TRBD1 14 TRBV5-6 - TGTGCCAGCAGCTCCGGACAGGCTGGTTCACCCCTCCACTTT CASSSGQAGSPLHF
TRBJ1-6 TRBD1 14 TRBV5-6 once TGTGCCAGCATCCAAAACAGGGGCAATTCACCCCTCCACTTT CASIQNRGNSPLHF
TRBJ2-7 TRBD1 13 TRBV5-4 - TGTGCCAGCAGCGGGGACAGGGGGTACGAGCAGTACTTC CASSGDRGYEQYF
TRBJ1-2 TRBD1 14 TRBV5-5 - TGTGCCAGCAGCTGGGGACAGACTGACTATGGCTACACCTTC CASSWGQTDYGYTF
TRBJ2-2 - 16 TRBV6-5 - TGTGCCAGCAGTTCCTTAAAAGGGGGGAGCACCGGGGAGCTGTTTTTT CASSSLKGGSTGELFF
TRBJ1-1 TRBD1 14 TRBV5-1 few TGCGCCAGCAGCTCCGGACAGGGGGGCACTGAAGCTTTCTTT CASSSGQGGTEAFF